Shown below are 3 T cell receptor beta chains from a single sample sequenced in a study of blood T cells in healthy people across ages. With a J-beta primer mix and a sample-barcoded 5' primer, a second PCR ran about 6 to 11 cycles. TCRdb ran MiXCR on the 5' RACE reads and lists one entry per CDR3 protein. The data contain around 1.5 million distinct CDR3 sequences, roughly 60% of them singletons. Sequencing used blood. The source is a young man in good health.

The V gene is TRBV6-6, the J gene TRBJ2-4, with a weak D call TRBD2 (5 bases). Germline loops: CDR1 MNHNY, CDR2 SVGAGI (reference sequence). The CDR3 sequence is 12 residues long. Trimming left V 7 bases short and J 8 bases short, with 12 bases between. CDR3 sequence reads: CASTPNGDIQYF. The DNA for the CDR3 is TGTGCCAGCACCCCCAACGGGGACATTCAGTACTTC.

Only one count was recorded for this clonotype. A read error may account for a junction end that differs from germline. The J gene is TRBJ2-1, the V gene TRBV28, with 8 bases identical to TRBD1. The germline V gene has CDR1 MDHEN and CDR2 SYDVKM. The CDR3 covers 14 residues. CDR3 amino acids: CVSKPGQEVNEQFF. The CDR3 region has the DNA TGTGTCAGCAAACCGGGACAGGAGGTCAATGAGCAGTTCTTC.

This chain uses TRBV27 with TRBJ2-3; 11 bases align to TRBD2. The V gene end was trimmed by 5 bases and the J gene end by 1 base; junction bases not matched to a gene: 8. CDR1 is MNHEY and CDR2 is SMNVEV in the germline V gene (reference sequence). This CDR3 region has 17 residues. As DNA, the CDR3 is TGTGCCAGCAGTCCCGGCCCGGGACTAGCGGGCACAGATACGCAGTATTTT. Translating gives CASSPGPGLAGTDTQYF.